A single sample gave rise to the 5 T cell receptor beta chains below, sequenced in a study of T cells in Graves' hyperthyroidism and ophthalmopathy. Template material for amplifying TCR beta CDR3 regions consisted of RNA transcripts. An initial round of RT-PCR targeting the TCR CDR3 relied on the HTBI primer set. Each CDR3 protein gets one entry after TCRdb re-called the multiplex PCR reads with MiXCR. The table has a few hundred thousand distinct CDR3 sequences, 15% to 19% seen once. Sequenced material: blood. Receptors were obtained from a woman under 30 with Graves' hyperthyroidism.

This clonotype was seen repeatedly, ten times or more. The chain links TRBV30 to TRBJ1-3; D gene ambiguous. Germline CDR1 is GTSNPN and CDR2 is SVGIG (reference sequence). The CDR3 covers 15 residues. V lost 1 base and J 0 bases, leaving 10 bases between the germline ends. The CDR3 bases are TGTGCCTGGAGTGGGCTGCTCGTCTCTGGAAACACCATATATTTT. Its protein is CAWSGLLVSGNTIYF.

This clonotype came up many times. This chain links TRBV19 with TRBJ1-1; D is unclear. Germline V gene data show CDR1 as LNHDA and CDR2 as SQIVND (reference sequence). There are 13 residues in the CDR3. Trimming removed 6 bases at V and 3 bases at J, with 11 bases between. The CDR3 region is CASSLQGHTEAFF. CDR3 nucleotide sequence: TGTGCCAGTAGCCTCCAAGGGCACACTGAAGCTTTCTTT.

This clonotype has at least ten counts. V usage is TRBV27 and J usage is TRBJ2-7; the D is unclear. There are 14 residues in the CDR3. Germline V gene sequence: CDR1 MNHEY, CDR2 SMNVEV (reference sequence). The germline V and J ends were trimmed by 2 bases and 3 bases, with 11 bases remaining between them. CDR3 sequence: CASSLRQAYYEQYF. In DNA form, the CDR3 reads TGTGCCAGCAGTTTACGCCAGGCCTACTACGAGCAGTACTTC.

This clonotype was seen ten or more times. The V call is TRBV20-1, the J call TRBJ2-5; TRBD1 or TRBD2 may be the D gene (6 bases each). Germline V lookup: CDR1 DFQATT, CDR2 SNEGSKA (reference sequence). Trimming took off 6 bases at V and 5 bases at J, with 25 bases between the two ends. CDR3 length equals 16 residues. In DNA, the CDR3 is TGCAGTGCAACTAGGAGGTCGGGGGCCCGGGGTGAGACCCAGTACTTC. This sequence encodes CSATRRSGARGETQYF.

This clonotype came up a few times. A much larger clonotype is one base distant, so this may be a read error. The chain recombines TRBV5-1 with TRBJ2-7; tentatively, D is TRBD1 or TRBD2 (6 bases each). Looked up from germline, CDR1 is SGHRS and CDR2 is YFSETQ. This CDR3 has 15 amino acids. The CDR3 bases are TGCGCCAGCAGCTTGCGGGGGCCGGGAATCTACGAGCAGTGCTTC. The encoded protein is CASSLRGPGIYEQCF. The full variable domain, rest sourced from reference TRBV5-1 and TRBJ2-7, is KAGVTQTPRYLIKTRGQQVTLSCSPISGHRSVSWYQQTPGQGLQFLFEYFSETQRNKGNFPGRFSGRQFSNSRSEMNVSTLELGDSALYLCASSLRGPGIYEQCFGPGTRLTVT.